This entry lists 10 T cell receptor beta chains sequenced from one sample in a study of CD8 T cells in ankylosing spondylitis. Findings and caveats of the study: Several highly homologous variants made up a TCR beta motif, and this motif appeared characteristic of ankylosing spondylitis blood.

No antigen has been assigned to these receptors. TCRdb re-analysed the 5' RACE reads in MiXCR, keeping a single row per CDR3 protein. Among 700,000 to 850,000 distinct CDR3 sequences listed, 10% to 15% were seen once. The sequenced sample was blood, either unsorted or a sorted T cell fraction (not recorded which). These receptors all stem from a male donor with ankylosing spondylitis.

The CDR3 nucleotides read TGTGCCAGCAGTCTCTCTAACAGTGTCAATCAGCCCCAGCATTTT. It specifies CASSLSNSVNQPQHF. The chain recombines TRBV12-3 or TRBV12-4 with TRBJ1-5, with D unresolved. This CDR3 contains 15 residues. V was clipped by 5 bases and J by 3 bases, with 14 bases between them.

This clonotype has just a few counts. The chain is built from TRBV20-1 and TRBJ1-4, with TRBD1 matching over 7 bases. V gave up 4 bases and J gave up 8 bases; unmatched junction bases: 1. This CDR3 has 11 amino acids. Germline assignment: CDR1 DFQATT and CDR2 SNEGSKA (reference sequence). CDR3 region: CSAKQGEKLFF. CDR3 sequence (DNA): TGCAGTGCTAAACAGGGGGAAAAACTGTTTTTT.

The chain uses TRBV7-2 and TRBJ1-6; D ambiguous. In germline, CDR1 is SGHTA, CDR2 FQGNSA. There are 16 residues in the CDR3. Between the trimmed V and J ends, which lost 6 bases and 0 bases, there was a span of 12 bases. As DNA, the CDR3 is TGTGCCAGCAGTTTTCCCTTGAACTCCTATAATTCACCCCTCCACTTT. Translation gives CASSFPLNSYNSPLHF.

This clonotype was seen more than once but under ten times. The chain has TRBV5-6 and TRBJ2-1, with 7 bases aligning to TRBD2. CDR1 is SGHDT and CDR2 is YYEEEE in the germline V gene. The CDR3 sequence is 16 residues long. The trim removed 0 bases at V and 8 bases at J, leaving 11 bases unmatched. CDR3 sequence: CASSLVRAGVRDEQFF. CDR3 DNA sequence: TGTGCCAGCAGCTTGGTTCGGGCGGGAGTTAGGGATGAGCAGTTCTTC.

The chain uses TRBV20-1 and TRBJ2-2, with D tentatively TRBD1 (6 bases). CDR3 length: 14 residues. The germline CDR1 and CDR2 sequences are DFQATT and SNEGSKA (reference sequence). Trimming removed 6 bases at V and 3 bases at J, with 14 bases between. Here the CDR3 DNA reads TGCAGTGCCAACCGGGACACCTACACCGGGGAGCTGTTTTTT. It specifies CSANRDTYTGELFF.

This clonotype was recorded at least ten times. V is TRBV20-1 and J is TRBJ1-5, with D uncertain. The CDR3 loop spans 15 amino acids. V lost 1 base and J 0 bases, leaving 10 bases between the germline ends. Germline assignment: CDR1 DFQATT and CDR2 SNEGSKA (reference sequence). For the CDR3, the DNA is TGCAGTGCTAGAGCTCGAGAATATAGCAATCAGCCCCAGCATTTT. Its translation: CSARAREYSNQPQHF.

Many counts were recorded for this clonotype. The chain recombines TRBV29-1 with TRBJ2-2; 8 bases are shared with TRBD1. After removal of 7 bases from V and 7 bases from J, the junction contained 5 bases not matched to a gene. Germline V lookup: CDR1 SQVTM, CDR2 ANQGSEA. This CDR3 is 12 amino acids long. The CDR3 DNA sequence: TGCAGCGCCCGGACAGGGATCGGGGAGCTGTTTTTT. It is translated as CSARTGIGELFF.

This clonotype turned up a few times. V and J are TRBV4-3 and TRBJ2-5; D tentatively fits TRBD1 or TRBD2 (5 bases each). The V gene lost 1 base and the J gene lost 7 bases, with 13 bases spanning the gap. The germline CDR1 and CDR2 sequences are LGHNA and YSLEER. The CDR3 loop spans 14 amino acids. The DNA for the CDR3 is TGCGCCAGCAGCCAAGTGCCCGGGACGGGGACCCAGTACTTC. Protein: CASSQVPGTGTQYF.

The CDR3 DNA reads as TGTGCCAGCAGCGACAGGATTTTTAGCACAGATACGCAGTATTTT. Its protein product is CASSDRIFSTDTQYF. This chain uses TRBV11-2 with TRBJ2-3; D is perhaps TRBD1 (6 bases). This CDR3 has 15 amino acids. Looked up from germline, CDR1 is SGHAT and CDR2 is FQNNGV. V was cut by 5 bases and J by 0 bases, with 12 bases left in between.

The chain uses TRBV9 and TRBJ2-1; 13 nucleotides match TRBD2. This CDR3 is built from 16 residues. Germline V gene sequence: CDR1 SGDLS, CDR2 YYNGEE. The trim removed 0 bases at V and 12 bases at J, leaving 9 bases unmatched. The CDR3 coding sequence is TGTGCCAGCAGCGTAGGGACTAGCGGGGGCTTCGTGAGGCAGTTCTTC. This codes for CASSVGTSGGFVRQFF.